A selection of T cell receptor beta chains follows, all from one sample in a study of cytomegalovirus exposure and HLA in healthy donors. Data came from immunoSEQ multiplex PCR; TCRdb stores just in-frame clones and leaves some out. The table shows approximately 150,000 clones, with about 87% occurring only once. Sequencing was carried out using PBMCs. These receptors all stem from a man aged 18 to 29 in good health and CMV-seropositive. CDR3s include the opening cysteine and the closing phenylalanine or tryptophan. D genes are given only for firm matches. Only part of the rows carry a size: once, few, many, or a class if the clone is expanded.

clone_size d_call cdr3_length j_call v_call cdr3_aa cdr3_nt
. . 16 TRBJ1-2 TRBV6-6 CASSYLATVTNYGYTF TGTGCCAGCAGTTACCTCGCGACAGTTACTAACTATGGCTACACCTTC
. . 13 TRBJ2-2 TRBV28 CASSRSLTGELFF TGTGCCAGCAGCCGATCCCTAACCGGGGAGCTGTTTTTT
. TRBD2 16 TRBJ2-3 TRBV5-6 CASSWGTSGRWDTQYF TGTGCCAGCAGCTGGGGGACTAGCGGGAGGTGGGATACGCAGTATTTT
. . 13 TRBJ1-6 TRBV2 CASSRRESSPLHF TGTGCCAGCAGTAGGCGGGAGAGTTCACCCCTCCACTTT
. TRBD2 17 TRBJ2-1 TRBV5-1 CASFGTSGKTSYNEQFF TGCGCCAGCTTTGGGACTAGCGGAAAAACATCCTACAATGAGCAGTTCTTC
once . 16 TRBJ1-2 TRBV21-1 CASSNYPTVPNYGYTF TGTGCCAGCAGCAACTACCCCACAGTACCTAACTATGGCTACACCTTC
. . 9 TRBJ2-1 TRBV30 CAPEDEQFF TGTGCCCCGGAGGATGAGCAGTTCTTC
. TRBD2 15 TRBJ2-1 TRBV2 CASSVASGGYNEQFF TGTGCCAGCAGTGTCGCTAGCGGGGGTTACAATGAGCAGTTCTTC
. TRBD1 17 TRBJ2-5 TRBV7-2 CASSPRTGSIATETQYF TGTGCCAGCAGCCCTCGGACAGGGTCAATCGCCACAGAGACCCAGTACTTC
. . 17 TRBJ2-3 TRBV7-9 CASSLRLATQGADTQYF TGTGCCAGCAGCTTACGGCTAGCGACTCAAGGGGCAGATACGCAGTATTTT
. . 15 TRBJ2-6 TRBV2 CASTFWTLKANVLTF TGTGCCAGCACCTTCTGGACTCTTAAGGCCAACGTCCTGACTTTC
few TRBD1 12 TRBJ1-5 TRBV7-9 CASGTGAVPQHF TGTGCCAGCGGGACAGGGGCGGTCCCCCAGCATTTT
. TRBD2 17 TRBJ2-3 TRBV30 CAWSVRPGLAGGDTQYF TGTGCCTGGAGTGTACGTCCCGGACTAGCGGGAGGAGATACGCAGTATTTT
. . 14 TRBJ1-5 TRBV27 CASSFGVGDQPQHF TGTGCCAGCAGTTTCGGTGTCGGGGATCAGCCCCAGCATTTT
. . 16 TRBJ2-7 TRBV28 CASSSSGEVFFYEQYF TGTGCCAGCAGCTCCTCGGGGGAGGTATTTTTCTACGAGCAGTACTTC
. TRBD1 15 TRBJ2-7 TRBV6-1 CASSELDRGLSEQYF TGTGCCAGCAGTGAGCTAGACAGGGGGCTTTCCGAGCAGTACTTC
. . 15 TRBJ2-3 TRBV5-4 CASTLAGASTDTQYF TGTGCCAGCACCCTGGCTGGGGCCTCCACAGATACGCAGTATTTT
. . 15 TRBJ2-7 TRBV19 CASSIDPGLRYEQYF TGTGCCAGTAGTATAGATCCAGGGTTACGGTACGAGCAGTACTTC
. . 15 TRBJ2-3 TRBV9 CASSEVGGRTDTQYF TGTGCCAGCAGCGAGGTGGGGGGGCGGACAGATACGCAGTATTTT
. . 14 TRBJ2-7 TRBV2 CASSAAGIGYEQYF TGTGCCAGCAGTGCGGCGGGTATCGGCTACGAGCAGTACTTC
. TRBD2 15 TRBJ2-7 TRBV7-8 CASSPRAGGPYEQYF TGTGCCAGCAGCCCCCGAGCGGGAGGGCCGTACGAGCAGTACTTC
. . 17 TRBJ1-5 TRBV27 CASSSHQGRARRQSQHF TGTGCCAGCAGTTCCCACCAGGGCAGAGCCCGTAGACAGTCCCAGCATTTT
. TRBD1 17 TRBJ1-2 TRBV7-9 CASSFRPDRGPNYGYTF TGTGCCAGCAGCTTCAGGCCGGACAGGGGGCCTAACTATGGCTACACCTTC
. TRBD1 16 TRBJ2-3 TRBV5-6 CASSLVQGARTDTQYF TGTGCCAGCAGCTTAGTACAGGGGGCGCGGACAGATACGCAGTATTTT
. . 14 TRBJ2-3 TRBV27 CASSPTADTDTQYF TGTGCCAGCAGTCCCACAGCGGATACAGATACGCAGTATTTT
. . 13 TRBJ2-7 TRBV28 CASSSPKPYEQYF TGTGCCAGCAGTAGTCCAAAGCCCTACGAGCAGTACTTC
. . 14 TRBJ1-2 TRBV27 CASSSIGLLYGYTF TGTGCCAGCAGCTCCATCGGACTCCTCTATGGCTACACCTTC
. TRBD2 17 TRBJ2-1 TRBV5-4 CASSFGAGVPSYNEQFF TGTGCCAGCAGCTTTGGAGCGGGGGTGCCCTCCTACAATGAGCAGTTCTTC
. . 13 TRBJ2-3 TRBV2 CASSWTDTDTQYF TGTGCCAGCAGTTGGACAGACACAGATACGCAGTATTTT
. . 13 TRBJ1-2 TRBV5-1 CASSLSGDIGYTF TGCGCCAGCAGCTTGTCAGGGGATATTGGCTACACCTTC
. . 10 TRBJ1-1 TRBV20-1 CSATDREAFF TGCAGTGCAACAGACAGGGAAGCTTTCTTT
. . 13 TRBJ2-7 TRBV30 CAWSRDKPYEQYF TGTGCCTGGAGTCGGGACAAGCCCTACGAGCAGTACTTC
. TRBD2 14 TRBJ2-2 TRBV27 CASSWGGNTGELFF TGTGCCAGCAGCTGGGGGGGGAACACCGGGGAGCTGTTTTTT
once . 13 TRBJ2-7 TRBV6-4 CASRLPPWELQYF TGTGCCAGCAGACTTCCCCCCTGGGAGCTTCAGTACTTC
few TRBD1 15 TRBJ2-1 TRBV19 CASSIDLLDRAEQFF TGTGCCAGTAGTATAGATCTTCTGGACAGGGCCGAGCAGTTCTTC
. TRBD1 15 TRBJ1-1 TRBV5-1 CASSAGTGEDTEAFF TGCGCCAGCAGCGCCGGGACAGGGGAGGACACTGAAGCTTTCTTT
once . 12 TRBJ2-1 TRBV6-5 CASSYGATEQFF TGTGCCAGCAGTTACGGGGCTACTGAGCAGTTCTTC
. TRBD1 16 TRBJ2-7 TRBV2 CASSSTAGTGVYEQYF TGTGCCAGCAGTTCGACGGCCGGGACAGGGGTTTACGAGCAGTACTTC
. . 14 TRBJ1-1 TRBV5-1 CASSLDPVNTEAFF TGCGCCAGCAGCTTGGATCCAGTTAACACTGAAGCTTTCTTT
. . 16 TRBJ1-3 TRBV19 CASSIAGTTLGNTIYF TGTGCCAGTAGTATAGCTGGGACAACGCTTGGAAACACCATATATTTT
. . 13 TRBJ1-1 TRBV27 CASRANRNTEAFF TGTGCCAGCAGGGCCAACCGGAACACTGAAGCTTTCTTT
. TRBD1 13 TRBJ2-5 TRBV7-9 CASSPQGLETQYF TGTGCCAGCAGCCCACAGGGGTTGGAGACCCAGTACTTC
. TRBD1 14 TRBJ2-7 TRBV6-1 CASSRDRSTYEQYF TGTGCCAGCAGTCGGGACAGATCAACCTACGAGCAGTACTTC
. TRBD2 17 TRBJ2-1 TRBV7-8 CASSLVAGGLLYNEQFF TGTGCCAGCAGCTTAGTAGCGGGGGGCCTTTTGTACAATGAGCAGTTCTTC